This T cell receptor beta chain was identified in a study of T-cell reconstitution after alpha-beta-depleted transplantation in children. Study results and caveats: For some patients, TCRbeta diversity was high at day 60 because of recipient T cells and thymic progenitors that survived. The study reportedly traced alpha-beta T cells about two months after transplant to several hundred expanded graft clones.

Germline loops: CDR1 KGHDR, CDR2 SFDVKD. This CDR3 contains 13 residues. Trimming pared 5 bases from V and 5 bases from J, leaving 9 bases between. Unique molecular identifiers featured in how the TCRbeta library was prepared. MiXCR was run by TCRdb on the PCR reads, yielding one entry per CDR3 protein. The repertoire holds 500,000 to 600,000 distinct CDR3 sequences, with 25% to 30% as singletons. Comment on this clonotype: Antigen specificity is unknown.

The rearrangement links TRBV24-1 to TRBJ2-1, with unresolved D. The sequence was obtained from a boy in the first two years of life with Wiskott-Aldrich syndrome, due to receive a stem cell transplant. Sequenced here: PBMCs, sampled before TCRalphabeta/CD19-depleted stem cell transplant. CDR3 amino acids: CATSGWQNNEQFF. DNA of the CDR3: TGTGCCACCAGTGGATGGCAAAACAATGAGCAGTTCTTC.